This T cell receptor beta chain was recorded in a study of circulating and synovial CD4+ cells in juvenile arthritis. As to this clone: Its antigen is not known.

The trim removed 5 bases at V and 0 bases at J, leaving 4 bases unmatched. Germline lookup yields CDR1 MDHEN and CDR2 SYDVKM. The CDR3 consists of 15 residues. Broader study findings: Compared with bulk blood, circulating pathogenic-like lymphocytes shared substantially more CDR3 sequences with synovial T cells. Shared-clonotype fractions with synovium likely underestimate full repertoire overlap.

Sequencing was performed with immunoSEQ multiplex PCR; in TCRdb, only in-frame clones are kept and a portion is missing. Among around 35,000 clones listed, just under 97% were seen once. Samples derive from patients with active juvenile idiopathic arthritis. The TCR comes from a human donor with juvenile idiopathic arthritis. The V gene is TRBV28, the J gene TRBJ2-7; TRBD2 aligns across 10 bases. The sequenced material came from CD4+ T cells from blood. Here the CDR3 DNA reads TGTGCCAGCAGTCTAGCTAGCGGGAGCTCCTACGAGCAGTACTTC. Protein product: CASSLASGSSYEQYF.